This is a list of T cell receptor beta chains from one sample in a study of Graves' ophthalmopathy and Graves' hyperthyroidism. MiXCR, applied by TCRdb to the multiplex PCR reads, yields one record per CDR3 protein. The top ten hold more than 2.5% of the sample, which has about 640,000 distinct CDR3 sequences, under 50% seen once. Sequences were obtained from peripheral blood. These receptor sequences come from an adult man with Graves' ophthalmopathy. Both conserved end residues are part of each CDR3. Each record gives: CDR3 length, J gene, clone size, V gene, D gene, CDR3 protein, CDR3 DNA. D genes are given only for firm matches. Rows give clone size only sometimes, using once, few, many, or a class for an expanded clone.

14,TRBJ1-1,many,TRBV10-2,-,CASSESGADTEAFF,TGCGCCAGCAGTGAGTCTGGGGCGGACACTGAAGCTTTCTTT
14,TRBJ1-2,many,TRBV2,-,CASRDGLPGVGYTF,TGTGCCAGCAGGGACGGCCTGCCGGGGGTTGGCTACACCTTC
16,TRBJ1-4,few,TRBV19,TRBD1,CASSIPGTGVDEKLFF,TGTGCCAGTAGTATCCCCGGGACAGGGGTGGATGAAAAACTGTTTTTT
16,TRBJ2-7,-,TRBV20-1,TRBD2,CSARDLTSGYSYEQYF,TGCAGTGCTAGAGATCTGACTAGCGGATACTCCTACGAGCAGTACTTC
15,TRBJ1-1,few,TRBV5-1,-,CASSSARTGDTEAFF,TGCGCCAGCAGCTCAGCTCGGACGGGGGACACTGAAGCTTTCTTT
11,TRBJ1-4,once,TRBV20-1,-,CSATPGLKLFF,TGCAGTGCGACTCCGGGCTTAAAACTGTTTTTT
16,TRBJ1-4,-,TRBV7-9,TRBD1,CASSRKTAGGQEKLFF,TGTGCCAGCAGCCGCAAGACGGCAGGGGGCCAGGAAAAACTGTTTTTT
14,TRBJ1-1,many,TRBV20-1,TRBD1,CSASRDRVATEAFF,TGCAGTGCTAGCCGGGACAGGGTCGCCACTGAAGCTTTCTTT
18,TRBJ2-6,-,TRBV25-1,-,CASRPREQDSSGANVLTF,TGTGCCAGCAGACCCCGCGAACAGGACTCCTCTGGGGCCAACGTCCTGACTTTC
14,TRBJ2-5,-,TRBV20-1,-,CSARDLYLQETQYF,TGCAGTGCTAGAGATCTGTACCTCCAAGAGACCCAGTACTTC
13,TRBJ1-1,-,TRBV29-1,-,CSVEVGVGTEAFF,TGCAGCGTTGAAGTAGGGGTAGGAACTGAAGCTTTCTTT
19,TRBJ2-6,-,TRBV10-3,-,CAISERNSRGRSGANVQTF,TGTGCCATCAGTGAGCGGAACAGCCGGGGAAGGTCTGGGGCCAACGTCCAGACTTTC
14,TRBJ2-5,-,TRBV5-1,-,CASSLAGRTETQYF,TGCGCCAGCAGCTTGGCCGGCAGGACGGAGACCCAGTACTTC
14,TRBJ1-1,few,TRBV6-1,-,CASSYGGGNTEAFF,TGTGCCAGCAGTTACGGCGGGGGGAACACTGAAGCTTTCTTT
15,TRBJ2-7,few,TRBV6-1,TRBD2,CASSEPSGRPYEQYF,TGTGCCAGCAGTGAACCGAGCGGGAGGCCCTACGAGCAGTACTTC
17,TRBJ2-6,-,TRBV9,-,CASSGKSGFSGANVLTF,TGTGCCAGCAGCGGAAAATCAGGGTTCTCTGGGGCCAACGTCCTGACTTTC
16,TRBJ1-4,-,TRBV7-2,-,CASSLGAGVTNEELFF,TGTGCCAGCAGCTTAGGAGCAGGGGTAACTAATGAAGAACTGTTTTTT
10,TRBJ1-1,many,TRBV2,-,CANRGAEAFF,TGTGCCAACCGAGGGGCTGAAGCTTTCTTT
11,TRBJ1-2,many,TRBV29-1,-,CSVGPGDGYTF,TGCAGCGTTGGACCTGGGGACGGCTACACCTTC
14,TRBJ2-2,many,TRBV7-2,-,CASSPDSNTGELFF,TGTGCCAGCAGCCCAGACTCCAACACCGGGGAGCTGTTTTTT
16,TRBJ1-3,many,TRBV25-1,-,CASSEDLGLAGNTIYF,TGTGCCAGCAGTGAGGACCTCGGTTTGGCGGGAAACACCATATATTTT
15,TRBJ2-1,-,TRBV7-6,TRBD1,CASSPGDRLYNEQFF,TGTGCCAGCAGCCCTGGGGACAGGCTCTACAATGAGCAGTTCTTC
14,TRBJ1-1,few,TRBV5-1,-,CASSLRADNTEAFF,TGCGCCAGCAGCTTGAGGGCGGACAACACTGAAGCTTTCTTT
15,TRBJ1-2,many,TRBV4-2,-,CASSQDWRRGYGYTF,TGTGCCAGCAGCCAAGACTGGCGGCGGGGCTATGGCTACACCTTC
10,TRBJ1-2,many,TRBV29-1,-,CSQAGPGYTF,TGCAGCCAGGCGGGGCCCGGCTACACCTTC
15,TRBJ2-7,many,TRBV15,TRBD1,CATSINRGLSYEQYF,TGTGCCACCAGCATTAACAGGGGCCTCTCCTACGAGCAGTACTTC
12,TRBJ2-3,few,TRBV10-3,-,CATTRGTDTQYF,TGTGCCACGACCAGGGGCACAGATACGCAGTATTTT
15,TRBJ1-1,few,TRBV12-3/TRBV12-4,-,CASSLRSQGNTEAFF,TGTGCCAGCAGTTTAAGGTCACAGGGAAACACTGAAGCTTTCTTT
13,TRBJ1-1,-,TRBV12-3/TRBV12-4,-,CASSLGWAGEVFF,TGTGCCAGCAGTTTAGGATGGGCAGGGGAAGTTTTCTTT
13,TRBJ2-7,-,TRBV20-1,TRBD2,CSAARGGVHEQYF,TGCAGTGCAGCACGCGGGGGGGTACACGAGCAGTACTTC
17,TRBJ2-3,-,TRBV24-1,-,CATSGYTTVTSTDTQYF,TGTGCCACCAGTGGTTACACGACGGTTACTAGCACAGATACGCAGTATTTT
14,TRBJ2-7,many,TRBV12-3/TRBV12-4,TRBD2,CASSFLAGGHEQYF,TGTGCCAGCAGTTTCCTAGCGGGAGGGCACGAGCAGTACTTC
14,TRBJ1-2,few,TRBV7-8,TRBD1,CASSRDRLNYGYTF,TGTGCCAGCAGCCGGGACAGGTTAAACTATGGCTACACCTTC
16,TRBJ1-1,many,TRBV15,-,CATSSLQDMGLTEAFF,TGTGCCACCAGCAGTTTACAGGACATGGGACTCACTGAAGCTTTCTTT
13,TRBJ1-2,-,TRBV9,TRBD1,CASSMDRDYGYTF,TGTGCCAGCTCGATGGACAGGGACTATGGCTACACCTTC
12,TRBJ2-5,-,TRBV10-3,-,CAISRGGETQYF,TGTGCCATCAGCCGCGGCGGGGAGACCCAGTACTTC
14,TRBJ2-3,many,TRBV7-9,-,CASRAAPGTDTQYF,TGTGCCAGCAGAGCGGCCCCTGGCACAGATACGCAGTATTTT
15,TRBJ2-7,many,TRBV7-9,TRBD2,CASSSRTSVTYEQYF,TGTGCCAGCAGCTCACGGACTAGCGTCACCTACGAGCAGTACTTC
16,TRBJ2-2,-,TRBV19,-,CASSIRRTLYTGELFF,TGTGCCAGTAGTATTAGGAGGACGCTGTACACCGGGGAGCTGTTTTTT
12,TRBJ1-5,-,TRBV29-1,TRBD1,CSGRQGDQPQHF,TGCAGCGGTCGACAGGGAGACCAGCCCCAGCATTTT
15,TRBJ2-7,-,TRBV7-9,TRBD1,CASSQIDRGLYEQYF,TGTGCCAGCAGCCAGATCGACAGGGGGCTGTACGAGCAGTACTTC
13,TRBJ2-7,-,TRBV25-1,-,CASVEGRPYEQYF,TGTGCCAGCGTTGAGGGCAGACCCTACGAGCAGTACTTC
14,TRBJ2-7,-,TRBV7-9,-,CASSRGAEAYEQYF,TGTGCCAGCAGCCGAGGAGCGGAGGCGTACGAGCAGTACTTC
12,TRBJ1-4,-,TRBV7-6,-,CASGTAGEKLFF,TGTGCCAGCGGGACGGCGGGCGAAAAACTGTTTTTT
16,TRBJ2-2,-,TRBV7-2,-,CASSQEPAGNTGELFF,TGTGCCAGCAGCCAAGAACCGGCAGGGAACACCGGGGAGCTGTTTTTT
19,TRBJ2-7,few,TRBV5-4,TRBD2,CASSGGLAGVISQDYEQYF,TGTGCCAGCAGCGGCGGACTAGCGGGAGTAATTTCCCAGGACTACGAGCAGTACTTC
15,TRBJ2-7,many,TRBV5-1,TRBD1,CASSLAGTGAGEQYF,TGCGCCAGCAGCTTGGCGGGGACAGGGGCCGGTGAGCAGTACTTC
14,TRBJ1-4,few,TRBV3-1,-,CASTGDGPNEKLFF,TGTGCCAGCACCGGGGACGGACCGAATGAAAAACTGTTTTTT
14,TRBJ2-7,-,TRBV11-2,-,CASRVGGNSYEQYF,TGTGCCAGCAGGGTCGGGGGCAACTCCTACGAGCAGTACTTC
14,TRBJ1-4,-,TRBV16,TRBD1,CASGLSGTGGKLFF,TGTGCTAGTGGGCTCTCCGGGACAGGGGGAAAACTGTTTTTT
16,TRBJ1-5,few,TRBV5-5,-,CASSGMQANSNQPQHF,TGTGCCAGCAGCGGGATGCAAGCGAACAGCAATCAGCCCCAGCATTTT
14,TRBJ2-2,many,TRBV2,-,CASSGYGSGGELFF,TGTGCCAGCAGTGGGTACGGTAGCGGCGGGGAGCTGTTTTTT
12,TRBJ1-1,many,TRBV29-1,TRBD1,CSFGDSGTEAFF,TGCAGCTTCGGGGACAGTGGCACTGAAGCTTTCTTT
15,TRBJ2-6,many,TRBV9,-,CASSVGGPGANVLTF,TGTGCCAGCAGCGTAGGGGGGCCTGGGGCCAACGTCCTGACTTTC